Following are 8 T cell receptor beta chains from one sample sequenced in a study of T-cell reconstitution after alpha-beta-depleted transplantation in children. As it was prepared, the TCRbeta library received unique molecular identifiers. In TCRdb, the PCR reads were re-called with MiXCR into one record per CDR3 protein. The data contain 190,000 or so distinct CDR3 sequences, 6.5% to 7.5% of them seen just once; the ten biggest clones take up roughly 3%. The specimen was PBMCs from the stem cell graft donor, collected from the stem cell graft. The receptors derive from a human donor who donated a stem cell graft to a child with Wiskott-Aldrich syndrome.

This clonotype was seen ten or more times. J is TRBJ1-5 and V is TRBV2, with D uncertain. This CDR3 spans 14 amino acids. Trimming took off 4 bases at V and 6 bases at J, with 13 bases between the two ends. The V gene's germline CDR1 is SNHLY and CDR2 FYNNEI. The CDR3 region is CASSGVSGSQPQHF. The DNA for the CDR3 is TGTGCCAGCAGTGGGGTATCGGGTAGTCAGCCCCAGCATTTT. The full variable domain, its missing parts supplied by reference TRBV2 and TRBJ1-5, is EPEVTQTPSHQVTQMGQEVILRCVPISNHLYFYWYRQILGQKVEFLVSFYNNEISEKSEIFDDQFSVERPDGSNFTLKIRSTKLEDSAMYFCASSGVSGSQPQHFGDGTRLSIL.

This clonotype was counted at least ten times. The rearrangement joins TRBV9 to TRBJ2-7; maybe TRBD2 (6 bases). Trimming stripped 9 bases from V and 4 bases from J, with 20 bases between. The CDR3 totals 14 residues. Looked up from germline, CDR1 is SGDLS and CDR2 is YYNGEE. CDR3 sequence (DNA): TGTGCCAACTTCAGGAGGAGGGCCTCATACGAGCAGTACTTC. Translating it yields CANFRRRASYEQYF.

This clonotype came up many times. The chain combines TRBV4-1 with TRBJ1-5; possibly TRBD1 for D (6 bases). The CDR3 covers 15 residues. Germline-derived CDR1 and CDR2 are MGHRA and YSYEKL. The V end lost 2 bases, the J end lost 3 bases, and 11 bases lay between the germline ends. The CDR3 is CASSQNDRFNQPQHF. The CDR3 region has the DNA TGCGCCAGCAGCCAAAACGACAGGTTCAATCAGCCCCAGCATTTT.

Many counts were recorded for this clonotype. The chain combines TRBV29-1 with TRBJ2-2; maybe TRBD1 (6 bases). CDR3 length: 14 amino acids. The germline V gene encodes CDR1 SQVTM and CDR2 ANQGSEA. Between the trimmed V and J ends, which lost 6 bases and 4 bases, there was a span of 15 bases. The CDR3 DNA sequence: TGCAGCGTCGACCAGGGGTTACTCACCGGGGAGCTGTTTTTT. It yields the protein CSVDQGLLTGELFF.

This clonotype has a handful of counts. The rearrangement links TRBV20-1 to TRBJ2-6, with 8 bases fitting TRBD1. In germline, CDR1 is DFQATT, CDR2 SNEGSKA (reference sequence). The CDR3 length is 17 residues. V lost 5 bases to trimming and J lost 0 bases; unmatched junction nucleotides: 9. CDR3 sequence (DNA): TGCAGTGCTCTCAAGACAGGGGCCGTCTCTGGGGCCAACGTCCTGACTTTC. As protein: CSALKTGAVSGANVLTF.

This sequence joins TRBV3-1 and TRBJ2-4, with a possible D match to TRBD1 (5 bases). The CDR3 contains 16 residues. The V gene lost 1 base and the J gene lost 0 bases, with 10 bases spanning the gap. Germline lookup yields CDR1 LGHDT and CDR2 YNNKEL (reference sequence). CDR3 in DNA: TGTGCCAGCAGCCAAGGGGGCCGAATAGCCAAAAACATTCAGTACTTC. It specifies CASSQGGRIAKNIQYF.

This clonotype was seen ten or more times. The chain is built from TRBV20-1 and TRBJ2-3; D remains ambiguous. Germline CDR1 DFQATT, CDR2 SNEGSKA (reference sequence). V was cut by 3 bases and J by 6 bases, with 16 bases left in between. This CDR3 has 14 amino acids. DNA for the CDR3: TGCAGTGCTAGTACAGCGAATATCCAGGATACGCAGTATTTT. Translating gives CSASTANIQDTQYF.

This clonotype occurred many times. V and J are TRBV19 and TRBJ2-3, with D hard to call. The CDR3 sequence is 15 residues long. V shed 3 bases and J shed 7 bases, with 17 bases lying between them. Germline-derived CDR1 and CDR2 are LNHDA and SQIVND (reference sequence). CDR3 DNA sequence: TGTGCCAGTAGTATCTACCCTGCGGCAGAATATACGCAGTATTTT. Residues: CASSIYPAAEYTQYF. The full variable domain, rest sourced from reference TRBV19 and TRBJ2-3, is DGGITQSPKYLFRKEGQNVTLSCEQNLNHDAMYWYRQDPGQGLRLIYYSQIVNDFQKGDIAEGYSVSREKKESFPLTVTSAQKNPTAFYLCASSIYPAAEYTQYFGPGTRLTVL.